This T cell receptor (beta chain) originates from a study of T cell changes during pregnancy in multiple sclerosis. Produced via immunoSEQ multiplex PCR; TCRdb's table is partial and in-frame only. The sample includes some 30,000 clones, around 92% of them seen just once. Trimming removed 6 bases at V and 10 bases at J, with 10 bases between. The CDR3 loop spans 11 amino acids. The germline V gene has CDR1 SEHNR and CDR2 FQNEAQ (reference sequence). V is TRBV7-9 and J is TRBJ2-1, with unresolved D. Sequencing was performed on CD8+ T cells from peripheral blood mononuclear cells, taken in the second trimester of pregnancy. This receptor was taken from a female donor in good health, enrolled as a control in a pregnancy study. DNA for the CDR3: TGTGCCAGCAGTCTAGGAGCCGAGCAGTTCTTC. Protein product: CASSLGAEQFF.